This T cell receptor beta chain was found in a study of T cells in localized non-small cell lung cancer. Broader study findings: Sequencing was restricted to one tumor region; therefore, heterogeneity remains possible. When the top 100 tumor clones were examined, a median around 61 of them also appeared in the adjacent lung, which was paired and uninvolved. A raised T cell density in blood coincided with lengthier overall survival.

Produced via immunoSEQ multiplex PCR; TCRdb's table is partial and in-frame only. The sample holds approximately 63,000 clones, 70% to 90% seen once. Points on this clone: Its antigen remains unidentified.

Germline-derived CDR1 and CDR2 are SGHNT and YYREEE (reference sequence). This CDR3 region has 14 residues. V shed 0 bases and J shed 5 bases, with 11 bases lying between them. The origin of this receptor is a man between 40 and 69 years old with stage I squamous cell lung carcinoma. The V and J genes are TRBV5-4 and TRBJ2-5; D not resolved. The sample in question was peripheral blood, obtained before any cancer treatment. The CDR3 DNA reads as TGTGCCAGCAGCTTGGTTGTGGGAAGCGAGACCCAGTACTTC. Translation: CASSLVVGSETQYF. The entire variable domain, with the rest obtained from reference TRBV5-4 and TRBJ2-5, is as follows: ETGVTQSPTHLIKTRGQQVTLRCSSQSGHNTVSWYQQALGQGPQFIFQYYREEENGRGNFPPRFSGLQFPNYSSELNVNALELDDSALYLCASSLVVGSETQYFGPGTRLLVL.